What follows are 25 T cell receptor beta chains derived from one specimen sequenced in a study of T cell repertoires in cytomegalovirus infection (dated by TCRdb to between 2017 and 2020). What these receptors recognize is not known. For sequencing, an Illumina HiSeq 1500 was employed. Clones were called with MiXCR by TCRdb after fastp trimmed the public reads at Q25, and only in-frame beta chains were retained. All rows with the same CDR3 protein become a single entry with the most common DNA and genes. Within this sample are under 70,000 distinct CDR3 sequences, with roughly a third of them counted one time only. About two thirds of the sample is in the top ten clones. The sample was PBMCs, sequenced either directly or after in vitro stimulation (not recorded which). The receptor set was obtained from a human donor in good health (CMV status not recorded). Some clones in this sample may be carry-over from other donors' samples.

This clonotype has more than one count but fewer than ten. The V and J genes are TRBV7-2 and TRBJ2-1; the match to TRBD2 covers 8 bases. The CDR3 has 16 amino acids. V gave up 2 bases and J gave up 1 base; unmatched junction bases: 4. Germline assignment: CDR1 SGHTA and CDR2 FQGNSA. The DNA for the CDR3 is TGTGCCAGCAGCTTAAAAGCGGGAGCTTCCTACAATGAGCAGTTCTTC. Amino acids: CASSLKAGASYNEQFF.

The chain's CDR3 is CASSLGTPGLAGRETQYF. Written as DNA, the CDR3 is TGTGCCAGCAGCTTAGGGACGCCGGGACTAGCGGGTAGGGAGACCCAGTACTTC. The chain combines TRBV7-2 with TRBJ2-5, with 12 bases matching TRBD2. Per germline, CDR1 SGHTA and CDR2 FQGNSA. The CDR3 loop spans 18 amino acids. J gave up 5 bases and V 1 base, and 11 bases lay outside the gene matches. The full variable domain, completed using reference TRBV7-2 and TRBJ2-5, is GAGVSQSPSNKVTEKGKDVELRCDPISGHTALYWYRQSLGQGLEFLIYFQGNSAPDKSGLPSDRFSAERTGGSVSTLTIQRTQQEDSAVYLCASSLGTPGLAGRETQYFGPGTRLLVL.

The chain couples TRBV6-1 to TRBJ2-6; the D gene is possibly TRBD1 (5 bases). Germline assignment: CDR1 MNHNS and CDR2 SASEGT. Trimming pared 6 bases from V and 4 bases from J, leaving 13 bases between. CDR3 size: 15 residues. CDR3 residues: CASRRQSGGANVLTF. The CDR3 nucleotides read TGTGCCAGCAGGCGACAGTCCGGGGGGGCCAACGTCCTGACTTTC.

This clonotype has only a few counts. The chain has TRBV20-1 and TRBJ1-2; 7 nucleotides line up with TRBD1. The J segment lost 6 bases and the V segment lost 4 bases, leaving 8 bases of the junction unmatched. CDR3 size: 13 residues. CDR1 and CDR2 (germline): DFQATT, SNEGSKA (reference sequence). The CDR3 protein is CSATKQGNDGYTF. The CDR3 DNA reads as TGCAGTGCTACTAAACAGGGGAACGATGGCTACACCTTC.

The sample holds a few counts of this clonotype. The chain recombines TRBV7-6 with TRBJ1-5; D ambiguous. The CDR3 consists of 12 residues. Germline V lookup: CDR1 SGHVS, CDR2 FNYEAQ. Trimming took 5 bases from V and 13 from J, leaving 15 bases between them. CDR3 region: CASSPTGAGQHF. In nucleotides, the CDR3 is TGTGCCAGCAGCCCCACCGGCGCGGGGCAGCATTTT.

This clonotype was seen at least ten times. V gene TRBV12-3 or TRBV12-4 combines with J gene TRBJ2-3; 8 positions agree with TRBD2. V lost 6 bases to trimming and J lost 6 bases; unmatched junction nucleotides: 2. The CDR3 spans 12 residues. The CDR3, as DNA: TGTGCCAGCAGCCCTAGCGGGGATACGCAGTATTTT. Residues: CASSPSGDTQYF.

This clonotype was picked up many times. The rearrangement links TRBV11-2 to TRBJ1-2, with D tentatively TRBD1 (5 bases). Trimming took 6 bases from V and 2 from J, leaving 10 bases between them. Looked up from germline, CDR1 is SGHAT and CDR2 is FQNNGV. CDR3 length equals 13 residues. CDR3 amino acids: CASSQTVNYGYTF. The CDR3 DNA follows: TGTGCCAGCAGTCAGACAGTAAACTATGGCTACACCTTC.

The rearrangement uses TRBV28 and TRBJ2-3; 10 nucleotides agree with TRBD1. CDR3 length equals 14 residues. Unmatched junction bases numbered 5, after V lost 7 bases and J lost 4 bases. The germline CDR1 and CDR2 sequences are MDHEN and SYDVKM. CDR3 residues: CASTPGTGADTQYF. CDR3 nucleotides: TGTGCCAGCACCCCAGGGACAGGGGCAGATACGCAGTATTTT.

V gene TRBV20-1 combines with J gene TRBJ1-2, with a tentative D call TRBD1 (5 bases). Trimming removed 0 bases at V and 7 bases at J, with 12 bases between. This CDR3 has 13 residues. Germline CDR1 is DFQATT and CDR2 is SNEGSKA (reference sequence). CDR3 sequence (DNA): TGCAGTGCTAGAGAAGGGGCGCCGAGTGGCTACACCTTC. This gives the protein CSAREGAPSGYTF.

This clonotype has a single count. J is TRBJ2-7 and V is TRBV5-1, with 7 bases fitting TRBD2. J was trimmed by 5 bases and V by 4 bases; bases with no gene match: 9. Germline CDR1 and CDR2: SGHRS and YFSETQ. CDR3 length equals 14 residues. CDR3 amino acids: CASSRALGRNEQYF. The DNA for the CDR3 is TGCGCCAGCAGCCGCGCACTCGGGAGGAACGAGCAGTACTTC.

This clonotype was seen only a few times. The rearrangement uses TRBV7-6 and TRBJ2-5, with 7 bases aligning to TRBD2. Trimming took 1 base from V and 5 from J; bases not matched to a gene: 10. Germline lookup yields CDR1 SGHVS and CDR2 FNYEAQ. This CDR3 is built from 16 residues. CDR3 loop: CASSLGPREAGETQYF. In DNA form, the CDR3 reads TGTGCCAGCAGCTTAGGACCCCGGGAGGCGGGGGAGACCCAGTACTTC.

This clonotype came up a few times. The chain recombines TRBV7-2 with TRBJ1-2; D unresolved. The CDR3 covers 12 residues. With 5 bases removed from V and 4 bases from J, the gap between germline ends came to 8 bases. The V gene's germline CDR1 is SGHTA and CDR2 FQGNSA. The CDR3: CASSVSVYGYTF. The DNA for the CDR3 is TGTGCCAGCAGCGTAAGCGTCTATGGCTACACCTTC.

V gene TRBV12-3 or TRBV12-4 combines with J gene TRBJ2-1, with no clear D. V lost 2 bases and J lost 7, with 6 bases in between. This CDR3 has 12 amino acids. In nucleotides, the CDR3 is TGTGCCAGCAGTTTAAGACTTAATGAGCAGTTCTTC. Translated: CASSLRLNEQFF.

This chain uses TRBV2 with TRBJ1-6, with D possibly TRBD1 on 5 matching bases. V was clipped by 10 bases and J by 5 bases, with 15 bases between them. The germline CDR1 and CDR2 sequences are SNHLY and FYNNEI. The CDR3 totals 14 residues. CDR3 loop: CATSTEGHNSPLHF. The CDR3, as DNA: TGTGCCACCAGCACAGAGGGGCATAATTCACCCCTCCACTTT.

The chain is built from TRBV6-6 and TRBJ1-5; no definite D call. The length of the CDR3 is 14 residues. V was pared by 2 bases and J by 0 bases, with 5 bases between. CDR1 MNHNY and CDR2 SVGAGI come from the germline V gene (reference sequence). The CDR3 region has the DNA TGTGCCAGCAGTTACGTGTATAGCAATCAGCCCCAGCATTTT. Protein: CASSYVYSNQPQHF.

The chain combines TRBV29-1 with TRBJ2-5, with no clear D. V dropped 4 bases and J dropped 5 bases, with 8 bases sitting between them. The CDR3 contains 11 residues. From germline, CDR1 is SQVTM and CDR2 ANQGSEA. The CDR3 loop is CSVGPRETQYF. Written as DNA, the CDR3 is TGCAGCGTTGGCCCAAGGGAGACCCAGTACTTC.

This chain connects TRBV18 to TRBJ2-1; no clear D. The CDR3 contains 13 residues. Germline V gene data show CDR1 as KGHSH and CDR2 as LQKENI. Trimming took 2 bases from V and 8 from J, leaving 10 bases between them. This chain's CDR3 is CASSPLADYEQFF. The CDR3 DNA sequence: TGTGCCAGCTCACCATTAGCCGATTATGAGCAGTTCTTC.

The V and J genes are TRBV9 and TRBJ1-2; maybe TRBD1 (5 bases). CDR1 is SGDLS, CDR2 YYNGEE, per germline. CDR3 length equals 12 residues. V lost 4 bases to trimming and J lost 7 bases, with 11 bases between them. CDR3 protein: CASSRDRGGYTF. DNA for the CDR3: TGTGCCAGCAGCCGGGACCGTGGTGGCTACACCTTC.

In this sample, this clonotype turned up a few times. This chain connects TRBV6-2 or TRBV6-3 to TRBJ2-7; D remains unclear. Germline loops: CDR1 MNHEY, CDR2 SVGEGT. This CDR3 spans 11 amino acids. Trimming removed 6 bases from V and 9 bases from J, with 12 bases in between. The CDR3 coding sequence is TGTGCCAGCAGCCGTACCGGGTCGCAGTACTTC. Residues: CASSRTGSQYF.

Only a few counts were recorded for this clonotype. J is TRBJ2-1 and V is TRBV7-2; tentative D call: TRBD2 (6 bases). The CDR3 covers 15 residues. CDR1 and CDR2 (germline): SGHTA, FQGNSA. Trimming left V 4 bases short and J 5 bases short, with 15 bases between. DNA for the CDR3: TGTGCCAGCAGCTCACTCCCGGGACTCGACAATGAGCAGTTCTTC. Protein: CASSSLPGLDNEQFF.

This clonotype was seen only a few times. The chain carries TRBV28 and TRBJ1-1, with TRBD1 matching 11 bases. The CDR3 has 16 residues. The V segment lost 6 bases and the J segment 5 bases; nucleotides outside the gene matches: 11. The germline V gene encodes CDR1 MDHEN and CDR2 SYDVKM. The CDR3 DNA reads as TGTGCCAGCAGAACTCCGGGACAGGGGGGGTGGACTGAAGCTTTCTTT. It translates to CASRTPGQGGWTEAFF. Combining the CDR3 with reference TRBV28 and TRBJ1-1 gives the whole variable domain DVKVTQSSRYLVKRTGEKVFLECVQDMDHENMFWYRQDPGLGLRLIYFSYDVKMKEKGDIPEGYSVSREKKERFSLILESASTNQTSMYLCASRTPGQGGWTEAFFGQGTRLTVV.

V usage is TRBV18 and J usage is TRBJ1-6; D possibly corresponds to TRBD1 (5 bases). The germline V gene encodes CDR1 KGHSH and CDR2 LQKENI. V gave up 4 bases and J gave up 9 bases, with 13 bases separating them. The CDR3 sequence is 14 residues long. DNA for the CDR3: TGTGCCAGCTCACTAGGCAGGGACGGTTCACCCCTCCACTTT. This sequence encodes CASSLGRDGSPLHF.

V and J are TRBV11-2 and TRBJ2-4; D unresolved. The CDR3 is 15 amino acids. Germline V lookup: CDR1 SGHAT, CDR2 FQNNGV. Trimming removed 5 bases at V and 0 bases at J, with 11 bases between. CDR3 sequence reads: CASSRDPLAKNIQYF. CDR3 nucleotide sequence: TGTGCCAGCAGCCGTGACCCCTTAGCCAAAAACATTCAGTACTTC.

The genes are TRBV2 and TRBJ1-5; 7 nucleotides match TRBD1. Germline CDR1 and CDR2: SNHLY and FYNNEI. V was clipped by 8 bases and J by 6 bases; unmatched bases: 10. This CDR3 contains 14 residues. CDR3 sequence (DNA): TGTGCCAGCGTGGGCACAGGGGAGGGTCAGCCCCAGCATTTT. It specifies CASVGTGEGQPQHF.

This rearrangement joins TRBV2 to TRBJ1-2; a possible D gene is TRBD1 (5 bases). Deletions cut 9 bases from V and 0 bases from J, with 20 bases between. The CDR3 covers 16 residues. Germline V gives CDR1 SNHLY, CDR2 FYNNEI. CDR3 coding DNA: TGTGCCAGAACCGAAGGTGGGGGATCAGCTAACTATGGCTACACCTTC. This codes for CARTEGGGSANYGYTF.